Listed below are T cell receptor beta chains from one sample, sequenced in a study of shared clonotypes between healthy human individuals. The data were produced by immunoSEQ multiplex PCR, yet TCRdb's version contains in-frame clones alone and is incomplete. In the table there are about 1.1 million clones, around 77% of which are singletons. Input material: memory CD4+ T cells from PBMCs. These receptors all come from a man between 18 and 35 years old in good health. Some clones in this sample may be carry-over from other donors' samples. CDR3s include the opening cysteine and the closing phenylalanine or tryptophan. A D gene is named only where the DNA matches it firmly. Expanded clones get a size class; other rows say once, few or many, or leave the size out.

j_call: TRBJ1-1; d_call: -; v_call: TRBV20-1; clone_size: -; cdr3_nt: TGCAGGGGTTTGGCTGGGACTGAAGCTTTCTTT; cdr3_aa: CRGLAGTEAFF
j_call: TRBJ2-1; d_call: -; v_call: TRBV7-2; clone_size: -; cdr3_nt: TGTGCCAGCAGCTTATTGGGTCTCCATGAGCAGTTCTTC; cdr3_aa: CASSLLGLHEQFF
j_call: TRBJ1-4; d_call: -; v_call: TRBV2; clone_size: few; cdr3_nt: TGTGCCAGCAGTGAAATGGGGGGAGCTAATGAAAAACTGTTTTTT; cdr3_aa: CASSEMGGANEKLFF
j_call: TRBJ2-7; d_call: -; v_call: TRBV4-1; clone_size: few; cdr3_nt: TGCGCCAGCAGCCAAGAAGTAATGGGGCGCGAGCAGTACTTC; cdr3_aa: CASSQEVMGREQYF
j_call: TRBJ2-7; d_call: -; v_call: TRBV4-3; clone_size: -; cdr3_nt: TGCGCCAGCAGACCAAAGAACCCCATCTCCTACGAGCAGTACTTC; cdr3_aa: CASRPKNPISYEQYF
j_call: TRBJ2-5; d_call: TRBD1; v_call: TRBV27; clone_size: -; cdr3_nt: TGTGCCAGCAGGTGGCAGGGGGCAGAGACCCAGTACTTC; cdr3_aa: CASRWQGAETQYF
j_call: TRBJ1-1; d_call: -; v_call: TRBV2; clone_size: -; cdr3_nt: TGTGCCAGCAGTCCCTTTGTGAACACTGAAGCTTTCTTT; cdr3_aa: CASSPFVNTEAFF
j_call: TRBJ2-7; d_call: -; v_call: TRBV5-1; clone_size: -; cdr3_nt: TGCGCCAGCAGCTTCCGGGACACCAAACAGGACGAGCAGTACTTC; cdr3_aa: CASSFRDTKQDEQYF
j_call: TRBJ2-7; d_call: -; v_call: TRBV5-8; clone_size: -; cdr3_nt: TGTGCCAGCAGTCTCCAAACCGCCGTTTACGAGCAGTACTTC; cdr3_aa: CASSLQTAVYEQYF
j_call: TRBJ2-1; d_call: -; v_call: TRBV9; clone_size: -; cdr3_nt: TGTGCCAGCAGCGCCAACTACAATGAGCAGTTCTTC; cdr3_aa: CASSANYNEQFF
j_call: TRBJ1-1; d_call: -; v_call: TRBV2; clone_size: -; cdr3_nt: TGTGCCAGCAAGCGGGGGCCGACAGGATTCATAAAGGAAGCTTTCTTT; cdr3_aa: CASKRGPTGFIKEAFF
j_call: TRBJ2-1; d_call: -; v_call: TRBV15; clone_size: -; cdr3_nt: TGTGCCACCAGCAGAGATATGGCCAGCGATGAGCAGTTCTTC; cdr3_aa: CATSRDMASDEQFF
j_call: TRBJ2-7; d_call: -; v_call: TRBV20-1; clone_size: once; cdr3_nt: TGCAGTGCTAGCAGCGCCTACGAGCAGTACTTC; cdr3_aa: CSASSAYEQYF
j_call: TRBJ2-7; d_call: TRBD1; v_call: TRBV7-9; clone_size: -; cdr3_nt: TGTGCCAGCAGCACCTGGGACAGCCCGACCTACGAGCAGTACTTC; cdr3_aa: CASSTWDSPTYEQYF
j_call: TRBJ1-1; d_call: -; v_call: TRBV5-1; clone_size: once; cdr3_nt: TGCGCCAGCCGGGACATAAAGTCCGGGGTCACTGAAGCTTTCTTT; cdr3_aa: CASRDIKSGVTEAFF
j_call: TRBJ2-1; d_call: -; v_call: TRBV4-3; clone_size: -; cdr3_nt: TGCGCCAGCAGCCGTTGGACCGGGACCTCGGACTACAATGAGCAGTTCTTC; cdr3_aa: CASSRWTGTSDYNEQFF
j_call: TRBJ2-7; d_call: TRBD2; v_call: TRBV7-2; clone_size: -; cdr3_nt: TGTGCCAGCAGCCTCGCCCGGGCGGGGGGCTACGAGCAGTACTTC; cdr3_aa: CASSLARAGGYEQYF
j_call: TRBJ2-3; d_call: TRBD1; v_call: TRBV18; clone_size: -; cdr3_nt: TGTGCCAGCTCACCTGCAGGGGGCGCGGATGATACGCAGTATTTT; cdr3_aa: CASSPAGGADDTQYF
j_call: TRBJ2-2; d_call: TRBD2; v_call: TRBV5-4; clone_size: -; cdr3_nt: TGTGCCAGCAGCCCCACGACTAGCGCTGCGAACACCGGGGAGCTGTTTTTT; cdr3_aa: CASSPTTSAANTGELFF
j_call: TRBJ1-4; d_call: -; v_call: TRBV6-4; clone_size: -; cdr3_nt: TGTGCCAGCAGACCTACTGGGGCCACGGGGGAAAAACTGTTTTTT; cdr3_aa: CASRPTGATGEKLFF
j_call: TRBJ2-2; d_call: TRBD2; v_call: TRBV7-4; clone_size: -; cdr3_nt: TGTGCCAGCAGCTTACCGGGACTAGCGGGAAACACCGGGGAGCTGTTTTTT; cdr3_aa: CASSLPGLAGNTGELFF
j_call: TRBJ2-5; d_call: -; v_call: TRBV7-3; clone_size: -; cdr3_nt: TGTGCCAGCAGCATTTGGAGGAAAGAGACCCAGTACTTC; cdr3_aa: CASSIWRKETQYF